The T cell receptor (beta chain) under discussion was sequenced for a study of CXCR3-negative and CXCR3-positive naive CD8 T cells. On the study more broadly: Overall TRB read output was 110 million to 150 million, and each library contained about 1.5 +/- 0.3 million reads. General study findings and limits: Naive cells positive for CXCR3 carried more hydrophobic TRB CDR3s than CXCR3-negative ones. TCR interaction strength was inferred from TRB CDR3 physicochemistry, as CD5 matched across naive subsets. High diversity, comparable across both naive subsets, contrasted with much lower diversity in memory CD8+ cells.

In regard to this clonotype: Its antigen is still unknown.

Researchers prepared the TRB cDNA libraries using 5' RACE with UMI labels. Each CDR3 protein gets one entry in TCRdb, which reprocessed the 5' RACE reads and gives no DNA. This sample's clone table lists tens of thousands of distinct CDR3 sequences. This TCR was recovered from a human donor in good health. Some clones in this sample may be carry-over from other donors' samples. Sequenced material: naive CXCR3+ CD8+ T cells from blood. Subset denoted: CD45RO-CCR7+CD27+CD95- naive CD8+ T cells expressing CXCR3 (TNR3+).

CDR3 amino acids: CASSEGRTLEAFF. The V gene is TRBV2, the J gene TRBJ1-1; TCRdb outputs TRBD1, but without DNA this stays unchecked. CDR1 SNHLY and CDR2 FYNNEI come from the germline V gene. This CDR3 region has 13 residues.